This passage covers 22 T cell receptor beta chains from one sample sequenced in a study of blood T cell repertoires in COVID-19. Assay used: immunoSEQ multiplex PCR; TCRdb lists only in-frame clones, some missing. Among hundreds of thousands of clones listed, roughly 85% were seen once. Sequenced material: peripheral blood. The source of these receptors is a woman in her 70s with active or convalescent COVID-19.

This chain uses TRBV24-1 with TRBJ2-1, with 9 positions matching TRBD1. J was trimmed by 7 bases and V by 4 bases; bases with no gene match: 7. This CDR3 spans 15 amino acids. In germline, CDR1 is KGHDR, CDR2 SFDVKD. CDR3 coding DNA: TGTGCCACCAGTGAGTCCGGGACAGGGAAAAATGAGCAGTTCTTC. It encodes CATSESGTGKNEQFF.

Only a few counts were recorded for this clone. This sequence joins TRBV5-1 and TRBJ2-1; TRBD1 matches at 8 bases. The CDR3 length is 16 residues. In germline, CDR1 is SGHRS, CDR2 YFSETQ. With 4 bases clipped from V and 5 bases from J, the junction kept 11 bases outside the gene matches. CDR3 residues: CASSLIGQGWDNEQFF. CDR3 coding DNA: TGCGCCAGCAGCCTAATAGGACAGGGCTGGGACAATGAGCAGTTCTTC.

The gene calls are TRBV18 and TRBJ2-1; D gene uncertain. CDR1 KGHSH and CDR2 LQKENI come from the germline V gene. The CDR3 is made up of 16 amino acids. The V gene lost 6 bases and the J gene lost 8 bases, with 23 bases spanning the gap. In DNA form, the CDR3 reads TGTGCCAGCTCCCCCCGTGCAGGCCTTTCTTTTGATGAGCAGTTCTTC. It codes for CASSPRAGLSFDEQFF.

This clone was observed a few times. The genes are TRBV28 and TRBJ2-7; 9 bases match TRBD2. The trim removed 10 bases at V and 7 bases at J, leaving 14 bases unmatched. The CDR3 sequence is 14 residues long. The germline gives CDR1 MDHEN, CDR2 SYDVKM. CDR3 in DNA: TGTGCCACCTGGGGGCTAGCGGGACTTGGGGAGCAGTACTTC. Residues: CATWGLAGLGEQYF.

The chain links TRBV6-2 or TRBV6-3 to TRBJ1-1; 7 bases are a match to TRBD1. The CDR3 consists of 16 residues. Germline-derived CDR1 and CDR2 are MNHEY and SVGEGT. V gave up 0 bases and J gave up 1 base; unmatched junction bases: 5. CDR3 amino acids: CASSYSIRGRNTEAFF. The DNA for the CDR3 is TGTGCCAGCAGTTACTCGATTAGGGGGCGGAACACTGAAGCTTTCTTT.

The rearrangement uses TRBV27 and TRBJ1-1, with D unresolved. The V end was cut by 6 bases, the J end by 1 base, with 6 bases between. Germline CDR1 reads MNHEY; CDR2 reads SMNVEV (reference sequence). This CDR3 has 12 amino acids. The CDR3, as DNA: TGTGCCAGCAGGACGGGGAACACTGAAGCTTTCTTT. Translating gives CASRTGNTEAFF.

This clone has only a few counts. J is TRBJ2-6 and V is TRBV12-3 or TRBV12-4; D gene ambiguous. This CDR3 is built from 11 residues. V shed 7 bases and J shed 7 bases, with 5 bases lying between them. The CDR3: CASTSANVLTF. DNA for the CDR3: TGTGCCAGCACCTCCGCCAACGTCCTGACTTTC.

This chain links TRBV11-1 with TRBJ2-7; D is perhaps TRBD1 (6 bases). With 5 bases removed from V and 1 base from J, the gap between germline ends came to 15 bases. From germline, CDR1 is SGHAT and CDR2 FQDESV (reference sequence). The length of the CDR3 is 15 residues. The CDR3 here is CASSPRTAQSYEQYF. Written as DNA, the CDR3 is TGTGCCAGCAGCCCGCGGACAGCCCAATCCTACGAGCAGTACTTC.

The V gene is TRBV7-8, the J gene TRBJ1-2, with 12 nucleotides matching TRBD1. Germline V gene lookup returns CDR1 SGHVS and CDR2 FQNEAQ. The CDR3 totals 15 residues. V lost 5 bases and J lost 6; bases outside the gene matches: 7. CDR3 in amino acids: CASSPGQGARHGYTF. CDR3 bases: TGTGCCAGCAGCCCGGGACAGGGGGCGCGTCATGGCTACACCTTC. Together with reference TRBV7-8 and TRBJ1-2, the CDR3 gives the full variable domain: GAGVSQSPRYKVAKRGQDVALRCDPISGHVSLFWYQQALGQGPEFLTYFQNEAQLDKSGLPSDRFFAERPEGSVSTLKIQRTQQEDSAVYLCASSPGQGARHGYTFGSGTRLTVV.

This sequence joins TRBV6-1 and TRBJ1-5; tentatively, D is TRBD1 (5 bases). CDR3 size: 16 residues. The germline V gene has CDR1 MNHNS and CDR2 SASEGT. V lost 1 base and J 6 bases, leaving 16 bases between the germline ends. The CDR3 loop reads CASSEGGGISSQPQHF. CDR3 DNA: TGTGCCAGCAGTGAAGGCGGGGGAATCTCTTCTCAGCCCCAGCATTTT.

The CDR3 bases are TGTGCCAGCAGCCAAGGGGCCGGTGGCTACACCTTC. Protein product: CASSQGAGGYTF. The gene calls are TRBV3-1 (or the pseudogene TRBV3-2) and TRBJ1-2; D is undetermined. Germline V gene data show CDR1 as LGHDT and CDR2 as YNNKEL (reference sequence). The CDR3 runs 12 residues. V was shortened by 1 base and J by 7 bases, with 7 bases between the two germline ends.

This clone was detected only once. CDR3 residues: CASSEGVSSYNEQFF. The CDR3, as DNA: TGTGCCAGCAGTGAGGGCGTAAGCTCCTACAATGAGCAGTTCTTC. The chain has TRBV2 and TRBJ2-1; D is ambiguous. The V and J ends lost 3 bases and 0 bases respectively, with 9 bases between them. Germline V gene data show CDR1 as SNHLY and CDR2 as FYNNEI. CDR3 length: 15 residues.

This chain connects TRBV2 to TRBJ1-6; TRBD1 aligns across 11 bases. Germline values: CDR1 SNHLY, CDR2 FYNNEI. This CDR3 is 16 amino acids long. V was clipped by 7 bases and J by 5 bases; unmatched bases: 7. CDR3: CASTTGTGGHNSPLHF. The CDR3 nucleotides read TGTGCCAGCACTACGGGGACAGGGGGGCATAATTCACCCCTCCACTTT.

The V gene is TRBV6-6, the J gene TRBJ1-2, with TRBD1 identical over 10 bases. Losses at the gene ends were 6 bases for V and 3 bases for J; bases not matched to a gene: 1. Germline CDR1 MNHNY, CDR2 SVGAGI (reference sequence). CDR3 length: 13 amino acids. CDR3: CASRGTGDYGYTF. DNA for the CDR3: TGTGCCAGCAGGGGGACAGGGGACTATGGCTACACCTTC.

CDR3 sequence reads: CASSVGGLRYGYTF. The CDR3 nucleotides are TGTGCCAGCAGCGTAGGAGGGTTGAGATATGGCTACACCTTC. The V call is TRBV9, the J call TRBJ1-2; D gene uncertain. The CDR3 sequence is 14 residues long. Per germline, CDR1 SGDLS and CDR2 YYNGEE. Trimming left V 0 bases short and J 5 bases short, with 11 bases between.

This clone was detected only a few times. The chain recombines TRBV29-1 with TRBJ1-3; D not certain. The V gene lost 5 bases and the J gene lost 8 bases, with 13 bases spanning the gap. The CDR3 consists of 12 residues. Germline-derived CDR1 and CDR2 are SQVTM and ANQGSEA. For the CDR3, the DNA is TGCAGCGTTAATGTAGCGGAGGACACCATATATTTT. Protein sequence: CSVNVAEDTIYF.

This chain links TRBV7-9 with TRBJ2-1; D gene uncertain. The germline V gene has CDR1 SEHNR and CDR2 FQNEAQ (reference sequence). The V gene lost 0 bases and the J gene lost 4 bases, with 4 bases spanning the gap. The CDR3 is made up of 13 amino acids. In nucleotides, the CDR3 is TGTGCCAGCAGCTTAGCCTTGTACAATGAGCAGTTCTTC. Translation: CASSLALYNEQFF. Based on the CDR3 plus reference TRBV7-9 and TRBJ2-1, the full variable domain is DTGVSQNPRHKITKRGQNVTFRCDPISEHNRLYWYRQTLGQGPEFLTYFQNEAQLEKSRLLSDRFSAERPKGSFSTLEIQRTEQGDSAMYLCASSLALYNEQFFGPGTRLTVL.

The J gene is TRBJ1-2, the V gene TRBV2; no firm D call. Between the trimmed V and J ends, which lost 7 bases and 1 base, there was a span of 16 bases. Germline V gene sequence: CDR1 SNHLY, CDR2 FYNNEI. The length of the CDR3 is 15 residues. This CDR3 reads CASTPRRSVNYGYTF. CDR3 DNA: TGTGCCAGCACCCCTCGCCGGAGTGTTAACTATGGCTACACCTTC.

The chain uses TRBV18 and TRBJ1-2; D is perhaps TRBD1 (5 bases). Germline assignment: CDR1 KGHSH and CDR2 LQKENI. CDR3 length: 12 residues. Trimming stripped 2 bases from V and 9 bases from J, with 10 bases between. The CDR3 spells CASSPGARSYTF. CDR3 DNA: TGTGCCAGCTCACCAGGGGCGCGAAGCTACACCTTC.

This clone was seen a handful of times. The CDR3, as DNA: TGTGCCATCAGTGAGGAGGGACAGCTGAACACTGAAGCTTTCTTT. This translates into CAISEEGQLNTEAFF. This chain connects TRBV10-3 to TRBJ1-1; 7 bases agree with TRBD1. CDR1 and CDR2 from the germline V gene are ENHRY and SYGVKD. This CDR3 region has 15 residues. V was clipped by 2 bases and J by 0 bases; unmatched bases: 3.

V is TRBV7-9 and J is TRBJ1-1; TRBD1 matches 7 bases. Germline V gene data show CDR1 as SEHNR and CDR2 as FQNEAQ (reference sequence). V was pared by 5 bases and J by 1 base, with 7 bases of the junction left unmatched. The CDR3 is made up of 15 amino acids. The CDR3: CASSLRSGGNTEAFF. The CDR3 DNA follows: TGTGCCAGCAGCCTACGATCAGGGGGGAACACTGAAGCTTTCTTT.

This chain links TRBV7-9 with TRBJ2-5; 8 bases agree with TRBD2. The CDR3 has 15 residues. The V and J ends lost 3 bases and 1 base, in that order; junction bases with no gene match: 4. The V gene's germline CDR1 is SEHNR and CDR2 FQNEAQ (reference sequence). CDR3 loop: CASSFSGEFQETQYF. CDR3 DNA: TGTGCCAGCAGCTTTAGCGGGGAGTTCCAAGAGACCCAGTACTTC.